Listed here are 24 T cell receptor beta chains from one sample, sequenced in a study of cytomegalovirus exposure and HLA in healthy donors. A multiplex PCR was run with 60 Vbeta primers and 13 Jbeta primers. Some clones are missing from TCRdb's copy, which holds only in-frame ones; the method was immunoSEQ multiplex PCR. The sample consists of 90,000 to 150,000 clones, more than 70% of them appearing once. The material sequenced was PBMCs. The receptors come from a man aged 45-65 years in good health and CMV-seropositive.

The chain couples TRBV6-4 to TRBJ2-3; 9 positions agree with TRBD1. CDR1 is MRHNA and CDR2 is SNTAGT in the germline V gene. The V gene end was trimmed by 4 bases and the J gene end by 6 bases; junction bases not matched to a gene: 5. The CDR3 covers 14 residues. The CDR3 DNA follows: TGTGCCAGCAGTGTGGACAGGGGTTACGATACGCAGTATTTT. This gives the protein CASSVDRGYDTQYF.

Only a few counts were recorded for this clone. This same CDR3 is encoded by further DNA sequences in the sample. V and J are TRBV7-2 and TRBJ2-7; 11 bases are shared with TRBD1. Germline V gene data show CDR1 as SGHTA and CDR2 as FQGNSA. With 7 bases clipped from V and 4 bases from J, the junction kept 12 bases outside the gene matches. The CDR3 loop spans 16 amino acids. Written as DNA, the CDR3 is TGTGCCAGCACCGTTATGGCAGGACAGGGGGCATACGAGCAGTACTTC. It yields the protein CASTVMAGQGAYEQYF.

The rearrangement uses TRBV19 and TRBJ1-4; D is unresolved. Germline lookup yields CDR1 LNHDA and CDR2 SQIVND (reference sequence). This CDR3 spans 14 amino acids. Trimming removed 6 bases from V and 3 bases from J, with 11 bases in between. For the CDR3, the DNA is TGTGCCAGTAGCGCCGGGAGGCCTAATGAAAAACTGTTTTTT. Translating it yields CASSAGRPNEKLFF.

The chain is built from TRBV6-5 and TRBJ1-2; tentatively, D is TRBD1 (6 bases). V dropped 2 bases and J dropped 4 bases, with 11 bases sitting between them. The CDR3 loop spans 14 amino acids. Germline V lookup: CDR1 MNHEY, CDR2 SVGAGI. CDR3 sequence: CASSYDGQIYGYTF. The CDR3 DNA is TGTGCCAGCAGTTACGATGGACAGATCTATGGCTACACCTTC.

The J gene is TRBJ1-2, the V gene TRBV2, with 7 bases identical to TRBD1. From germline, CDR1 is SNHLY and CDR2 FYNNEI. There are 17 residues in the CDR3. Trimming took 4 bases from V and 7 from J; bases not matched to a gene: 18. The CDR3 sequence: CASSGTRQGPGSRGYTF. CDR3 coding DNA: TGTGCCAGCAGTGGAACAAGACAGGGTCCAGGATCTCGTGGCTACACCTTC. The full variable domain, completed using reference TRBV2 and TRBJ1-2, is EPEVTQTPSHQVTQMGQEVILRCVPISNHLYFYWYRQILGQKVEFLVSFYNNEISEKSEIFDDQFSVERPDGSNFTLKIRSTKLEDSAMYFCASSGTRQGPGSRGYTFGSGTRLTVV.

This clone was picked up a small number of times. This chain joins TRBV2 and TRBJ1-5; 9 bases line up with TRBD1. The CDR3 runs 15 residues. V dropped 8 bases and J dropped 2; count of bases not matched to a gene: 7. Germline CDR1 and CDR2: SNHLY and FYNNEI. The DNA for the CDR3 is TGTGCCAGCGGGCCGGGACAGGGAGGCAATCAGCCCCAGCATTTT. This gives the protein CASGPGQGGNQPQHF.

This chain links TRBV14 with TRBJ2-1; D gene ambiguous. The germline V gene has CDR1 SGHDN and CDR2 FVKESK. CDR3 length: 16 residues. V was clipped by 4 bases and J by 7 bases, with 20 bases between them. The CDR3 region is CASSPSFGVLWNEQFF. The CDR3 DNA sequence: TGTGCCAGCAGCCCCTCCTTTGGAGTTCTATGGAATGAGCAGTTCTTC. The variable domain in full, completed from reference TRBV14 and TRBJ2-1, reads EAGVTQFPSHSVIEKGQTVTLRCDPISGHDNLYWYRRVMGKEIKFLLHFVKESKQDESGMPNNRFLAERTGGTYSTLKVQPAELEDSGVYFCASSPSFGVLWNEQFFGPGTRLTVL.

The rearrangement uses TRBV11-2 and TRBJ1-2, with 8 positions matching TRBD1. CDR1 is SGHAT, CDR2 FQNNGV, per germline. The length of the CDR3 is 17 residues. With V trimmed by 3 bases and J by 4 bases, 13 bases remained unmatched. This chain's CDR3 is CASSFSQGTGTGYGYTF. Written as DNA, the CDR3 is TGTGCCAGCAGCTTCTCTCAGGGAACCGGGACAGGCTATGGCTACACCTTC.

This clone was counted only a few times. This chain connects TRBV27 to TRBJ2-3; 10 bases line up with TRBD1. The CDR3 totals 16 residues. J gave up 0 bases and V 6 bases, and 6 bases lay outside the gene matches. Germline CDR1 reads MNHEY; CDR2 reads SMNVEV (reference sequence). The CDR3 sequence: CASRPGTGASTDTQYF. DNA for the CDR3: TGTGCCAGCAGGCCGGGGACAGGGGCTAGCACAGATACGCAGTATTTT.

The J gene is TRBJ1-2, the V gene TRBV11-2; 9 nucleotides align to TRBD1. Germline CDR1 SGHAT, CDR2 FQNNGV. The CDR3 is made up of 16 amino acids. J gave up 3 bases and V 5 bases, and 10 bases lay outside the gene matches. CDR3 in DNA: TGTGCCAGCAGCCCACTCCGTGGACAGGGGCACTATGGCTACACCTTC. Translation: CASSPLRGQGHYGYTF.

The rearrangement uses TRBV18 and TRBJ2-5; possibly TRBD1 for D (5 bases). Trimming cost V 4 bases and J 1 base, with 13 bases left between them. CDR1 is KGHSH and CDR2 is LQKENI in the germline V gene. The CDR3 is made up of 15 amino acids. CDR3: CASSLRRQGQETQYF. The CDR3 bases are TGTGCCAGCTCACTACGCCGGCAGGGCCAAGAGACCCAGTACTTC.

The J gene is TRBJ2-5, the V gene TRBV6-1; TRBD1 might be the D (6 bases). The CDR3 is 14 amino acids. Trimming pared 2 bases from V and 1 base from J, leaving 8 bases between. Germline V gene sequence: CDR1 MNHNS, CDR2 SASEGT. This CDR3 is CASSEQGRQETQYF. In nucleotides, the CDR3 is TGTGCCAGCAGTGAACAGGGGCGCCAAGAGACCCAGTACTTC.

This clone has just a few counts. V is TRBV7-9 and J is TRBJ2-5; 10 bases map to TRBD1. Germline lookup yields CDR1 SEHNR and CDR2 FQNEAQ (reference sequence). Unmatched junction bases numbered 3, after V lost 1 base and J lost 4 bases. The CDR3 is 15 amino acids. The CDR3 DNA reads as TGTGCCAGCAGCTTAGGACAGGGGGCCGCAGAGACCCAGTACTTC. Amino acid sequence: CASSLGQGAAETQYF.

V and J are TRBV27 and TRBJ2-3, with 13 positions matching TRBD2. Germline CDR1 reads MNHEY; CDR2 reads SMNVEV (reference sequence). The CDR3 has 15 residues. Germline trimming cut 5 bases from V and 4 bases from J; bases unmatched to any gene: 3. CDR3 amino acids: CASSKTSGRPDTQYF. The CDR3 DNA reads as TGTGCCAGCAGTAAGACTAGCGGGAGGCCAGATACGCAGTATTTT.

The rearrangement links TRBV9 to TRBJ2-7, with TRBD2 matching 8 bases. CDR3 length equals 14 residues. CDR1 and CDR2 from the germline V gene are SGDLS and YYNGEE. With 3 bases clipped from V and 2 bases from J, the junction kept 4 bases outside the gene matches. CDR3 sequence reads: CASSGGLGAYEQYF. CDR3 bases: TGTGCCAGCAGCGGGGGACTAGGCGCCTACGAGCAGTACTTC.

This chain links TRBV5-6 with TRBJ1-1, with D possibly being TRBD1 (5 bases). There are 18 residues in the CDR3. V lost 2 bases to trimming and J lost 0 bases, with 20 bases between them. In germline, CDR1 is SGHDT, CDR2 YYEEEE. In DNA form, the CDR3 reads TGTGCCAGCAGCTTCCTAAAGGGGAAGGCATCTTTGAACACTGAAGCTTTCTTT. This gives the protein CASSFLKGKASLNTEAFF.

The V call is TRBV6-5, the J call TRBJ2-5; 11 bases agree with TRBD2. Trimming at V came to 6 bases and at J to 5 bases, leaving 8 bases not matched to a gene. Germline V gives CDR1 MNHEY, CDR2 SVGAGI. The CDR3 has 15 residues. The CDR3 nucleotides read TGTGCCAGCAGGTCACTAGCGGGAGCGTACGAGACCCAGTACTTC. This encodes CASRSLAGAYETQYF.

The J gene is TRBJ2-7, the V gene TRBV6-5; D possibly corresponds to TRBD1 (5 bases). Trimming left V 2 bases short and J 1 base short, with 15 bases between. The V gene's germline CDR1 is MNHEY and CDR2 SVGAGI. This CDR3 is built from 16 residues. The CDR3 region is CASSYNQGRPSYEQYF. The CDR3 bases are TGTGCCAGCAGTTACAATCAGGGCCGACCTTCCTACGAGCAGTACTTC.

The CDR3 here is CASRSPGQTYNEQFF. The CDR3 nucleotides are TGTGCCAGCAGGTCCCCGGGACAGACTTACAATGAGCAGTTCTTC. J is TRBJ2-1 and V is TRBV2, with 7 bases lining up with TRBD1. Germline V gives CDR1 SNHLY, CDR2 FYNNEI. Trimming took 6 bases from V and 4 from J; bases not matched to a gene: 9. CDR3 length equals 15 residues.

The rearrangement joins TRBV5-4 to TRBJ2-1; the match to TRBD1 covers 7 bases. V shed 4 bases and J 3 bases; nucleotides not matched to a gene: 7. CDR1 SGHNT and CDR2 YYREEE come from the germline V gene (reference sequence). This CDR3 is 15 amino acids long. In DNA, the CDR3 is TGTGCCAGCAGCCAAGGGGGACAGTTCTACAATGAGCAGTTCTTC. Translated, it gives CASSQGGQFYNEQFF.

The gene calls are TRBV5-1 and TRBJ2-1, with a weak D call TRBD1 (5 bases). Germline V gives CDR1 SGHRS, CDR2 YFSETQ. The CDR3 contains 15 residues. Trimming took 4 bases from V and 0 from J, leaving 11 bases between them. CDR3 DNA sequence: TGCGCCAGCAGCCCCAGGGAAAGCTCCTACAATGAGCAGTTCTTC. Its protein is CASSPRESSYNEQFF.

This clone appeared once. V and J are TRBV18 and TRBJ2-7; the D gene is possibly TRBD2 (7 bases). The CDR3 covers 12 residues. The V gene lost 2 bases and the J gene lost 6 bases, with 8 bases spanning the gap. Per the germline V gene, CDR1 is KGHSH and CDR2 is LQKENI. Here the CDR3 reads CASSPRGGEQYF. Written as DNA, the CDR3 is TGTGCCAGCTCACCAAGGGGGGGCGAGCAGTACTTC.

The chain couples TRBV13 to TRBJ1-1, with D maybe TRBD1 (6 bases). Trimming cost V 0 bases and J 1 base, with 6 bases left between them. The CDR3 extends over 14 amino acids. Germline V lookup: CDR1 PRHDT, CDR2 FYEKMQ (reference sequence). CDR3 amino acids: CASSLGQGNTEAFF. CDR3 nucleotide sequence: TGTGCCAGCAGCTTAGGACAGGGGAACACTGAAGCTTTCTTT.

The chain links TRBV2 to TRBJ2-5; TRBD2 agrees at 11 bases. The J segment lost 4 bases and the V segment lost 5 bases, leaving 15 bases of the junction unmatched. The CDR3 consists of 18 residues. CDR1 and CDR2 from the germline V gene are SNHLY and FYNNEI. CDR3: CASSHPTSGRGNGETQYF. As DNA, the CDR3 is TGTGCCAGCAGTCATCCTACTAGCGGGAGAGGTAATGGAGAGACCCAGTACTTC.